This TCR beta chain was sequenced in a study of blood T cell repertoires in COVID-19. Study summary: The cDNA or gDNA used as material had been derived from T cells, B-cell-depleted T cells, or PBMCs.

There are a few counts of this clone. Only in-frame clones appear in the TCRdb table, and some are missing; sequencing was by immunoSEQ multiplex PCR. In the table there are approximately 170,000 clones, more than 80% of which are singletons. The CDR3 spans 15 residues. J lost 1 base, V lost 6 bases, and 2 bases had no gene match. Germline CDR1 is MNHEY and CDR2 is SVGAGI. The rearrangement links TRBV6-5 to TRBJ1-3, with TRBD1 matching over 11 bases. Specimen: peripheral blood. This receptor was identified in a human donor in a cohort sampled during active COVID-19. The CDR3 coding sequence is TGTGCCAGCAGGGGACAGGGGGTTTCTGGAAACACCATATATTTT. This encodes CASRGQGVSGNTIYF.